Following are 10 T cell receptor beta chains from one sample sequenced in a study of regulatory T cells in long-lasting Graves disease. Stated time point: newly diagnosed GD, antithyroid drugs for less than 3 months. Generation of the TCR library employed RNA extracted from PBMCs. Arm-PCR of CDR3 regions and iRepertoire HTBI primers were the basis on which TCR beta libraries were built. TCRdb reprocessed the multiplex PCR reads with MiXCR, giving one entry per CDR3 protein. Among about 450,000 distinct CDR3 sequences, 16% were seen once, and the ten largest hold around 10%. These data also featured in a second study, about T cells in Graves' hyperthyroidism and ophthalmopathy.

Source: peripheral blood mononuclear cells (PBMCs), taken at new diagnosis, from a patient treated with antithyroid drugs. The receptors were gathered from a woman in her twenties or thirties with Graves disease.

The chain carries TRBV27 and TRBJ2-1, with 9 nucleotides matching TRBD2. Per germline, CDR1 MNHEY and CDR2 SMNVEV (reference sequence). The V and J ends lost 6 bases and 6 bases, in that order; junction bases with no gene match: 12. This CDR3 spans 16 amino acids. The CDR3 region is CASRRPSGTLRNEQFF. CDR3 sequence (DNA): TGTGCCAGCAGGAGGCCTAGCGGGACCCTGCGCAATGAGCAGTTCTTC.

This clonotype was seen at least ten times. V is TRBV28 and J is TRBJ1-6, with a weak D call TRBD1 (6 bases). The CDR3 contains 13 residues. Trimming left V 6 bases short and J 10 bases short, with 13 bases between. CDR1 is MDHEN and CDR2 is SYDVKM in the germline V gene. CDR3 protein: CASSSGAGSPLHF. The CDR3 nucleotides are TGTGCCAGCAGCTCAGGGGCAGGGTCACCCCTCCACTTT. Filled out from reference TRBV28 and TRBJ1-6, the complete variable domain reads DVKVTQSSRYLVKRTGEKVFLECVQDMDHENMFWYRQDPGLGLRLIYFSYDVKMKEKGDIPEGYSVSREKKERFSLILESASTNQTSMYLCASSSGAGSPLHFGNGTRLTVT.

This clonotype was picked up many times. The chain employs TRBV20-1 and TRBJ2-1; 14 bases are shared with TRBD2. CDR1 is DFQATT, CDR2 SNEGSKA, per germline (reference sequence). The trim removed 5 bases at V and 7 bases at J, leaving 10 bases unmatched. The CDR3 spans 16 residues. The CDR3 reads CSAHMPGLAGENEQFF. CDR3 coding DNA: TGCAGTGCTCATATGCCGGGACTAGCGGGAGAAAATGAGCAGTTCTTC.

The chain combines TRBV2 with TRBJ1-5, with D possibly matching TRBD1 (6 bases). The CDR3 totals 15 residues. Germline V gives CDR1 SNHLY, CDR2 FYNNEI. V was pared by 6 bases and J by 6 bases, with 18 bases between. CDR3 region: CASRDRGGEGQPQHF. The DNA for the CDR3 is TGTGCCAGCAGGGACAGAGGGGGGGAAGGTCAGCCCCAGCATTTT.

This clonotype was seen ten or more times. A far bigger clonotype differs at one base, so this is likely a read error. The J gene is TRBJ2-1, the V gene TRBV7-3; D not certain. The germline gives CDR1 SGHTA, CDR2 FQGTGA. The CDR3 totals 12 residues. V lost 0 bases to trimming and J lost 5 bases, with 2 bases between them. This chain's CDR3 is CASSLTHNEQFF. In DNA form, the CDR3 reads TGTGCCAGCAGCTTAACCCACAATGAGCAGTTCTTC.

This clonotype was picked up many times. The V gene is TRBV27, the J gene TRBJ2-1; D possibly corresponds to TRBD1 (6 bases). Germline CDR1 MNHEY, CDR2 SMNVEV (reference sequence). The V end lost 5 bases, the J end lost 0 bases, and 14 bases lay between the germline ends. This CDR3 has 16 amino acids. CDR3 DNA sequence: TGTGCCAGCAGTCGCAAATTACAGGGCTCCTACAATGAGCAGTTCTTC. It is translated as CASSRKLQGSYNEQFF.

Many counts were recorded for this clonotype. J is TRBJ1-4 and V is TRBV30, with D possibly TRBD1 on 5 matching bases. Germline CDR1 GTSNPN, CDR2 SVGIG (reference sequence). The CDR3 length is 16 residues. Deletions cut 8 bases from V and 8 bases from J, with 27 bases between. CDR3 residues: CAVRSRQGNLREKLFF. The CDR3 nucleotides read TGTGCCGTTCGGTCCCGGCAGGGCAATCTTCGCGAAAAACTGTTTTTT. Drawing the rest from reference TRBV30 and TRBJ1-4, the complete variable domain is SQTIHQWPATLVQPVGSPLSLECTVEGTSNPNLYWYRQAAGRGLQLLFYSVGIGQISSEVPQNLSASRPQDRQFILSSKKLLLSDSGFYLCAVRSRQGNLREKLFFGSGTQLSVL.

Regarding this clonotype: A read error likely explains this, since a far larger clone differs by one base. This chain joins TRBV7-3 and TRBJ1-1, with D unclear. Germline CDR1 is SGHTA and CDR2 is FQGTGA. Trimming took 5 bases from V and 3 from J, leaving 13 bases between them. The CDR3 loop spans 14 amino acids. This CDR3 reads CASSRDTEHTEAFF. The CDR3 region has the DNA TGTGCCAGCAGCAGAGATACAGAGCACACTGAAGCTTTCTTT.

A remark on this clonotype: The missing conserved phenylalanine or tryptophan at the end of this CDR3 makes a read error likely. The chain joins TRBV6-5 to TRBJ1-1; a possible D gene is TRBD1 (5 bases). In germline, CDR1 is MNHEY, CDR2 SVGAGI. The CDR3 has 13 amino acids. V was shortened by 3 bases and J by 3 bases, with 8 bases between the two germline ends. The CDR3 region is CASSYRGDTEAFS. The CDR3 DNA reads as TGTGCCAGCAGTTATCGGGGGGACACTGAAGCTTTCTCT.

This clonotype was counted at least ten times. The rearrangement joins TRBV30 to TRBJ1-2; D is unclear. Per germline, CDR1 GTSNPN and CDR2 SVGIG (reference sequence). CDR3 length: 12 residues. The V and J ends lost 1 base and 7 bases respectively, with 10 bases between them. The chain's CDR3 is CAWSDGGFGYTF. CDR3 DNA: TGTGCCTGGAGTGACGGAGGGTTTGGCTACACCTTC. Drawing the rest from reference TRBV30 and TRBJ1-2, the complete variable domain is SQTIHQWPATLVQPVGSPLSLECTVEGTSNPNLYWYRQAAGRGLQLLFYSVGIGQISSEVPQNLSASRPQDRQFILSSKKLLLSDSGFYLCAWSDGGFGYTFGSGTRLTVV.